Following are 11 T cell receptor beta chains from one sample sequenced in a study of cytomegalovirus exposure and HLA in healthy donors (dated by TCRdb to the late 2010s). Library construction relied on the immunoSEQ multiplex PCR assay. The multiplex PCR relied on a mix of 60 forward primers for TCR Vbeta segments and 13 reverse primers for TCR Jbeta segments. The table comes from immuneACCESS by way of TCRdb, which keeps in-frame sequences with V and J called. Part of the clones is missing from these tables; in studies checked, under half for an unresolved V gene and the rest for unknown reasons. This sample holds approximately 100,000 clones; about 81% were observed only once. The top ten clones comprise approximately 4% of the sample. Material: PBMCs. The receptor source for this set is a woman between 40 and 50 years old in good health and CMV-seropositive.

The chain uses TRBV2 and TRBJ2-1; D unclear. The germline V gene has CDR1 SNHLY and CDR2 FYNNEI. The V and J ends lost 6 bases and 8 bases respectively, with 14 bases between them. The CDR3 is 13 residues long. CDR3 amino acids: CASSPSWWYEQFF. CDR3 in DNA: TGTGCCAGCAGCCCTAGTTGGTGGTATGAGCAGTTCTTC.

V gene TRBV28 combines with J gene TRBJ2-3; TRBD2 matches 10 bases. Trimming at V came to 5 bases and at J to 4 bases, leaving 3 bases not matched to a gene. Looked up from germline, CDR1 is MDHEN and CDR2 is SYDVKM. This CDR3 is built from 14 residues. CDR3 sequence: CASSPSGRSDTQYF. The CDR3 nucleotides are TGTGCCAGCAGTCCTAGCGGGAGATCAGATACGCAGTATTTT.

The sample holds a few counts of this clone. The rearrangement links TRBV5-1 to TRBJ2-7; no reliable D call. The CDR3 loop spans 15 amino acids. The V gene's germline CDR1 is SGHRS and CDR2 YFSETQ. Trimming stripped 0 bases from V and 0 bases from J, with 10 bases between. This CDR3 is CASSLGVTYSYEQYF. In DNA form, the CDR3 reads TGCGCCAGCAGCTTGGGAGTGACTTACTCCTACGAGCAGTACTTC.

The CDR3 loop is CASSRGLAGLQETQYF. The CDR3 nucleotides are TGCGCCAGCAGCCGAGGACTAGCGGGCCTCCAAGAGACCCAGTACTTC. The genes are TRBV4-1 and TRBJ2-5; 11 nucleotides line up with TRBD2. The V gene end was trimmed by 4 bases and the J gene end by 1 base; junction bases not matched to a gene: 5. CDR3 length: 16 residues. CDR1 is MGHRA, CDR2 YSYEKL, per germline.

The chain is built from TRBV28 and TRBJ2-2; no firm D call. Germline CDR1 is MDHEN and CDR2 is SYDVKM. V was cut by 7 bases and J by 0 bases, with 12 bases left in between. CDR3 length: 15 amino acids. This CDR3 reads CASTPPTANTGELFF. The CDR3 bases are TGTGCCAGCACTCCTCCCACAGCGAACACCGGGGAGCTGTTTTTT.

The genes are TRBV27 and TRBJ2-1, with 8 bases lining up with TRBD1. This CDR3 comprises 13 residues. From germline, CDR1 is MNHEY and CDR2 SMNVEV (reference sequence). After removal of 0 bases from V and 12 bases from J, the junction contained 4 bases not matched to a gene. The CDR3 loop reads CASSLSRGHGQFF. Written as DNA, the CDR3 is TGTGCCAGCAGTTTATCCAGGGGGCATGGGCAGTTCTTC.

The gene calls are TRBV28 and TRBJ1-4; D remains unclear. CDR3 length: 15 residues. The germline V and J ends were trimmed by 7 bases and 0 bases, with 12 bases remaining between them. CDR1 is MDHEN, CDR2 SYDVKM, per germline. The CDR3 DNA sequence: TGTGCCAGCAATAACCGTCTAACAACTAATGAAAAACTGTTTTTT. Translation: CASNNRLTTNEKLFF.

This chain joins TRBV5-4 and TRBJ2-1, with 11 positions matching TRBD2. Germline V gives CDR1 SGHNT, CDR2 YYREEE (reference sequence). Trimming took 1 base from V and 1 from J; bases not matched to a gene: 4. This CDR3 has 17 residues. The CDR3 spells CASSLYASGRSYNEQFF. In DNA, the CDR3 is TGTGCCAGCAGCTTGTACGCTAGCGGGAGGTCCTACAATGAGCAGTTCTTC.

The chain combines TRBV5-5 with TRBJ2-7; 13 nucleotides line up with TRBD2. V was clipped by 3 bases and J by 6 bases; unmatched bases: 3. Germline values: CDR1 SGHKS, CDR2 YYEKEE (reference sequence). The CDR3 consists of 14 residues. The CDR3 here is CASSSRLAGGEQYF. CDR3 nucleotides: TGTGCCAGCAGCTCAAGACTAGCGGGAGGCGAGCAGTACTTC.

This chain links TRBV12-5 with TRBJ1-1, with a possible D match to TRBD1 (6 bases). Germline assignment: CDR1 LGHNT and CDR2 FRNRAP. Trimming left V 5 bases short and J 4 bases short, with 8 bases between. There are 12 residues in the CDR3. DNA for the CDR3: TGTGCTAGTGGTACAGGGTCCACTGAAGCTTTCTTT. Its protein product is CASGTGSTEAFF.

This rearrangement joins TRBV10-3 to TRBJ2-1; D remains ambiguous. Germline CDR1 and CDR2: ENHRY and SYGVKD. V lost 4 bases, J lost 3 bases, and 4 bases lay in between. This CDR3 has 12 residues. The CDR3, as DNA: TGTGCCATCAGTGTTCTCTACAATGAGCAGTTCTTC. The encoded protein is CAISVLYNEQFF.